Below are 21 T cell receptor beta chains sequenced from a single sample in a study of cytomegalovirus exposure and HLA in healthy donors. With 60 Vbeta and 13 Jbeta primers, the PCR was carried out. Some clones are missing from TCRdb's copy, which holds only in-frame ones; the method was immunoSEQ multiplex PCR. The sample carries under 170,000 clones, 60% to 85% recorded once. The sample comprised PBMCs. All receptors come from a man aged 45-65 years in good health and CMV-seropositive.

The chain couples TRBV29-1 to TRBJ2-1; D is perhaps TRBD2 (5 bases). The CDR3 spans 12 residues. Germline CDR1 is SQVTM and CDR2 is ANQGSEA. The V gene lost 7 bases and the J gene lost 6 bases, with 13 bases spanning the gap. Here the CDR3 DNA reads TGCAGCGCTCGGCCTAGCACCAATGAGCAGTTCTTC. It translates to CSARPSTNEQFF.

This clone occurred a few times. The chain carries TRBV7-8 and TRBJ2-3; unclear D gene. The CDR3 is 13 amino acids. The germline CDR1 and CDR2 sequences are SGHVS and FQNEAQ. V shed 5 bases and J shed 6 bases, with 12 bases lying between them. The CDR3 region is CASSPPRVDTQYF. CDR3 sequence (DNA): TGTGCCAGCAGCCCGCCACGGGTTGATACGCAGTATTTT.

This chain joins TRBV19 and TRBJ2-7; 14 bases align to TRBD2. CDR1 is LNHDA and CDR2 is SQIVND in the germline V gene (reference sequence). With V trimmed by 3 bases and J by 3 bases, 4 bases remained unmatched. This CDR3 comprises 16 residues. The CDR3 sequence is CASSIGTSGRGYEQYF. The CDR3 region has the DNA TGTGCCAGTAGTATTGGGACTAGCGGGAGAGGCTACGAGCAGTACTTC.

Of note for this clone: Germline and junction disagree at one end, which may indicate a read error. The J gene is TRBJ2-1, the V gene TRBV7-7, with a possible D match to TRBD2 (6 bases). The CDR3 extends over 14 amino acids. Germline CDR1 and CDR2: SSHAT and FNYEAQ (reference sequence). This chain's CDR3 is CASSSAGYGGEQFF. The CDR3 nucleotides are TGTGCTAGCAGCTCGGCGGGATATGGTGGTGAGCAGTTCTTC.

V and J are TRBV11-2 and TRBJ2-7; 8 bases align to TRBD2. With V trimmed by 5 bases and J by 2 bases, 11 bases remained unmatched. The CDR3 loop spans 16 amino acids. Germline lookup yields CDR1 SGHAT and CDR2 FQNNGV. The CDR3 DNA is TGTGCCAGCAGCCTAGCGGCAGCGGGAGTGGCCTACGAGCAGTACTTC. Its translation: CASSLAAAGVAYEQYF.

This chain uses TRBV6-1 with TRBJ2-7; TRBD2 might be the D (6 bases). The V and J ends lost 8 bases and 0 bases respectively, with 14 bases between them. The CDR3 length is 14 residues. Germline V gives CDR1 MNHNS, CDR2 SASEGT. In DNA form, the CDR3 reads TGTGCCAGCGCCCCTAGCGCCAGCTCCTACGAGCAGTACTTC. Protein: CASAPSASSYEQYF.

The chain uses TRBV20-1 and TRBJ1-3; no clear D. The CDR3 covers 11 residues. V was trimmed by 0 bases and J by 8 bases, leaving 5 bases between them. CDR1 is DFQATT, CDR2 SNEGSKA, per germline (reference sequence). In DNA, the CDR3 is TGCAGTGCTAGAGATCGAGACACCATATATTTT. It specifies CSARDRDTIYF.

V usage is TRBV11-2 and J usage is TRBJ2-7; D unresolved. CDR3 length equals 17 residues. V gave up 0 bases and J gave up 2 bases, with 17 bases separating them. Looked up from germline, CDR1 is SGHAT and CDR2 is FQNNGV. CDR3 region: CASSLEHAAEKAYEQYF. Here the CDR3 DNA reads TGTGCCAGCAGCTTAGAGCACGCCGCGGAGAAAGCCTACGAGCAGTACTTC.

V usage is TRBV28 and J usage is TRBJ1-6, with a tentative D call TRBD1 (5 bases). CDR3 length equals 18 residues. V lost 6 bases to trimming and J lost 7 bases, with 25 bases between them. The germline CDR1 and CDR2 sequences are MDHEN and SYDVKM. The CDR3 region has the DNA TGTGCCAGCAGAGGTAATTGGTGGGGCGCGCCCGAAAATTCACCCCTCCACTTT. Translation gives CASRGNWWGAPENSPLHF.

This clone was detected a few times. This chain joins TRBV10-2 and TRBJ2-5; tentatively, D is TRBD1 (5 bases). The CDR3 runs 14 residues. Germline V gene sequence: CDR1 WSHSY, CDR2 SAAADI. The germline V and J ends were trimmed by 0 bases and 0 bases, with 5 bases remaining between them. CDR3 amino acids: CASSESTDQETQYF. In DNA, the CDR3 is TGCGCCAGCAGTGAGTCGACAGACCAAGAGACCCAGTACTTC.

This clone was observed once. This sequence joins TRBV19 and TRBJ1-4, with no clear D. CDR3 size: 15 residues. CDR1 is LNHDA and CDR2 is SQIVND in the germline V gene (reference sequence). V was cut by 1 base and J by 8 bases, with 14 bases left in between. This CDR3 is CASSIADRLMEKLFF. The CDR3 nucleotides are TGTGCCAGTAGTATAGCCGATAGACTAATGGAAAAACTGTTTTTT.

V and J are TRBV5-1 and TRBJ2-5; TRBD1 is a possible D gene (5 bases). The closer fit of TRBJ2-7 to the DNA end suggests the J call may be wrong. This CDR3 comprises 14 residues. Germline assignment: CDR1 SGHRS and CDR2 YFSETQ. The CDR3 sequence is CASSLGRASYEQYF. CDR3 sequence (DNA): TGCGCCAGCAGCTTGGGCAGGGCGTCCTACGAGCAGTACTTC.

This chain joins TRBV6-5 and TRBJ1-6; possibly TRBD1 for D (5 bases). The V end lost 5 bases, the J end lost 9 bases, and 14 bases lay between the germline ends. CDR3 length equals 14 residues. CDR1 is MNHEY and CDR2 is SVGAGI in the germline V gene. CDR3 region: CASSELGGGSPLHF. CDR3 coding DNA: TGTGCCAGCAGTGAACTCGGGGGTGGTTCACCCCTCCACTTT.

The chain has TRBV27 and TRBJ2-7; maybe TRBD2 (5 bases). The CDR3 has 14 amino acids. CDR1 is MNHEY, CDR2 SMNVEV, per germline (reference sequence). Trimming cost V 6 bases and J 0 bases, with 12 bases left between them. The CDR3 reads CASRLGLNSYEQYF. The CDR3 DNA is TGTGCCAGCAGACTCGGACTGAACTCCTACGAGCAGTACTTC.

This clone was picked up one time. The J gene is TRBJ2-3, the V gene TRBV27, with TRBD1 as a possible D gene (5 bases). The CDR3 runs to 14 residues. Trimming removed 3 bases at V and 3 bases at J, with 10 bases between. Germline V gene lookup returns CDR1 MNHEY and CDR2 SMNVEV (reference sequence). CDR3 DNA: TGTGCCAGCAGTTTCAAGGGGTGGACAGATACGCAGTATTTT. It yields the protein CASSFKGWTDTQYF.

The rearrangement links TRBV10-3 to TRBJ2-5; 9 nucleotides align to TRBD1. The better agreement between TRBJ2-7 and the DNA end casts doubt on the J call. The CDR3 has 14 amino acids. Germline V CDR1 and CDR2: ENHRY, SYGVKD. Here the CDR3 reads CAIKPGQGRGEQYF. CDR3 DNA: TGTGCCATCAAACCAGGACAGGGGAGAGGCGAGCAGTACTTC.

This clone showed up just a few times. This chain uses TRBV15 with TRBJ2-2; D ambiguous. This CDR3 is 13 amino acids long. Germline V CDR1 and CDR2: LNHNV, YYDKDF (reference sequence). Trimming removed 4 bases at V and 4 bases at J, with 7 bases between. For the CDR3, the DNA is TGTGCCACCAGCATTTCGGGCACCGGGGAGCTGTTTTTT. This codes for CATSISGTGELFF.

This chain connects TRBV28 to TRBJ1-1, with no clear D. CDR3 length equals 15 residues. Germline CDR1 is MDHEN and CDR2 is SYDVKM. Deletions cut 3 bases from V and 4 bases from J, with 15 bases between. CDR3 bases: TGTGCCAGCAGTTTCAGTCGGGGTGTCGGCACTGAAGCTTTCTTT. Protein: CASSFSRGVGTEAFF.

The chain has TRBV2 and TRBJ2-7, with TRBD1 matching 8 bases. Germline CDR1 reads SNHLY; CDR2 reads FYNNEI. This CDR3 is built from 13 residues. The V and J ends lost 6 bases and 3 bases, in that order; junction bases with no gene match: 4. The CDR3 sequence is CASRDRALYEQYF. The CDR3 DNA reads TGTGCCAGCAGGGACAGGGCACTCTACGAGCAGTACTTC.

The chain employs TRBV29-1 and TRBJ2-1; D is uncertain. With 0 bases removed from V and 3 bases from J, the gap between germline ends came to 6 bases. This CDR3 has 13 residues. CDR1 and CDR2 from the germline V gene are SQVTM and ANQGSEA. The CDR3 DNA sequence: TGCAGCGTTGAAGATCCTTACTACAATGAGCAGTTCTTC. It encodes CSVEDPYYNEQFF.

The J gene is TRBJ1-5, the V gene TRBV6-9, with D perhaps TRBD1 (6 bases). Trimming took off 7 bases at V and 0 bases at J, with 10 bases between the two ends. The CDR3 runs 14 residues. Looked up from germline, CDR1 is MNHGY and CDR2 is SVAAGI. This chain's CDR3 is CASIQGNSNQPQHF. The CDR3 region has the DNA TGTGCCAGCATACAGGGAAATAGCAATCAGCCCCAGCATTTT.